This entry describes one TCR beta chain. The data were taken from a study of blood T cell repertoires in COVID-19. Turning to the study itself: Acute and convalescent COVID-19 specimens originated in the United States, Italy and Spain. PBMCs, B-cell-depleted T cells, or T cells provided the cDNA or gDNA that made up the material.

How the authors handled the data: The authors estimated nucleated cell counts from reference gene primer amplification. Using immunoSEQ multiplex PCR, the repertoire was profiled, and TCRdb retains in-frame clones only, with some absent. For V, J and clone size, that table is used; D and trimming come from the DNA. The sample lists 210,000 or so clones, 80% occurring once. In assigning cohorts, the study relied on participant-reported clinical history. CDR3 size: 14 residues. CDR1 SGDLS and CDR2 YYNGEE come from the germline V gene. V dropped 0 bases and J dropped 4 bases, with 10 bases sitting between them.

Sequencing input: PBMCs or T cells enriched from blood (not recorded which). The TCR was taken from a young man with acute COVID-19. J is TRBJ1-1 and V is TRBV9; D not resolved. CDR3 coding DNA: TGTGCCAGCAGCGTAGTCGCGGAAGTCACTGAAGCTTTCTTT. This translates into CASSVVAEVTEAFF.